This is a list of T cell receptor beta chains from one sample in a study of vaccination effects on CD4 cells after COVID-19. Antigen specificity for these receptors is unknown. Sequenced by immunoSEQ multiplex PCR; TCRdb stores in-frame clones only, minus some. The data contain under 80,000 clones, around four fifths of them seen just once; the ten biggest clones take up approximately 1.7%. The sequenced sample was CD4+ T cells from PBMCs cultured with HCoV-229E spike peptides, obtained before COVID-19 vaccination. These receptors all stem from a human donor who received a COVID-19 vaccine. Each CDR3 is given without its conserved first and last residue. D genes are given only for firm matches.

d_gene: -; v_gene: TRBV4-1; CDR3aa: ASSQGPTNTEAF
d_gene: -; v_gene: TRBV7-9; CDR3aa: ASSLKPGTDTQY
d_gene: TRBD1; v_gene: TRBV18; CDR3aa: ASSPTAQGARDGYT
d_gene: TRBD2; v_gene: TRBV5-1; CDR3aa: ASSLGGSGGAADTQY
d_gene: -; v_gene: TRBV5-1; CDR3aa: ASSPTGDGGYT
d_gene: -; v_gene: TRBV12-3/TRBV12-4; CDR3aa: ASSPLLVTEAF
d_gene: -; v_gene: TRBV5-1; CDR3aa: ASSLAGLVGANVLT
d_gene: TRBD1; v_gene: TRBV5-1; CDR3aa: ASRAGTGSYNEQF
d_gene: TRBD2; v_gene: TRBV7-2; CDR3aa: ASSLTSGETQY
d_gene: -; v_gene: TRBV30; CDR3aa: AWSVRGGETQY
d_gene: -; v_gene: TRBV6-1; CDR3aa: ASSDPRTAYFDGYT
d_gene: TRBD1; v_gene: TRBV4-1; CDR3aa: ASSQSTGGLGAF
d_gene: TRBD2; v_gene: TRBV2; CDR3aa: ASRIGLAGGLSTDTQY
d_gene: -; v_gene: TRBV6-2/TRBV6-3; CDR3aa: ASSPRRDKYNSPLH
d_gene: TRBD1; v_gene: TRBV5-1; CDR3aa: ASRPGQELHPLY
d_gene: -; v_gene: TRBV7-9; CDR3aa: ASSLGGGLAF
d_gene: -; v_gene: TRBV15; CDR3aa: ATSFRSGDTQY
d_gene: TRBD2; v_gene: TRBV7-3; CDR3aa: ASSLSSSGGQETQY
d_gene: TRBD1; v_gene: TRBV18; CDR3aa: ASSPDRSEQF
d_gene: TRBD2; v_gene: TRBV3-1/TRBV3-2; CDR3aa: ASSQLGLGLDKY
d_gene: TRBD1; v_gene: TRBV20-1; CDR3aa: SASSRGPGELF
d_gene: -; v_gene: TRBV5-1; CDR3aa: ASSPQGLSNQPQH
d_gene: -; v_gene: TRBV6-5; CDR3aa: ASSYVGTNTEAF
d_gene: TRBD2; v_gene: TRBV28; CDR3aa: ASSPRPIAGASDTQY
d_gene: TRBD1; v_gene: TRBV6-5; CDR3aa: ASSYGDRVIHGYT
d_gene: -; v_gene: TRBV30; CDR3aa: AWSVGWETQY
d_gene: TRBD1; v_gene: TRBV7-3; CDR3aa: ASSLFSGGADTQY
d_gene: TRBD1; v_gene: TRBV19; CDR3aa: ASSIRTGGVGNQPQH
d_gene: TRBD1; v_gene: TRBV3-1/TRBV3-2; CDR3aa: ASSYSGSSGGTGELF
d_gene: TRBD2; v_gene: TRBV30; CDR3aa: AWAGGHNEQF
d_gene: TRBD2; v_gene: TRBV7-8; CDR3aa: ASSFGTSGGYTQY
d_gene: -; v_gene: TRBV5-5; CDR3aa: ASSPQGYEGYT
d_gene: TRBD2; v_gene: TRBV27; CDR3aa: ASSELAGAGNEQF
d_gene: TRBD1; v_gene: TRBV12-3/TRBV12-4; CDR3aa: ASSRGQNEKLF
d_gene: TRBD1; v_gene: TRBV5-1; CDR3aa: ASSQDRGTEAF
d_gene: -; v_gene: TRBV5-5; CDR3aa: ASSLTSLNTEAF
d_gene: -; v_gene: TRBV2; CDR3aa: ASGAVSSTDTQY
d_gene: -; v_gene: TRBV3-1/TRBV3-2; CDR3aa: ASSQLGGSYGYT
d_gene: -; v_gene: TRBV19; CDR3aa: ASKNDKGRYNSPLH
d_gene: -; v_gene: TRBV5-4; CDR3aa: ASSFDLSGGELF
d_gene: TRBD1; v_gene: TRBV5-1; CDR3aa: ASSATGGSTEAF
d_gene: TRBD1; v_gene: TRBV5-1; CDR3aa: ASRSGTESADTQY